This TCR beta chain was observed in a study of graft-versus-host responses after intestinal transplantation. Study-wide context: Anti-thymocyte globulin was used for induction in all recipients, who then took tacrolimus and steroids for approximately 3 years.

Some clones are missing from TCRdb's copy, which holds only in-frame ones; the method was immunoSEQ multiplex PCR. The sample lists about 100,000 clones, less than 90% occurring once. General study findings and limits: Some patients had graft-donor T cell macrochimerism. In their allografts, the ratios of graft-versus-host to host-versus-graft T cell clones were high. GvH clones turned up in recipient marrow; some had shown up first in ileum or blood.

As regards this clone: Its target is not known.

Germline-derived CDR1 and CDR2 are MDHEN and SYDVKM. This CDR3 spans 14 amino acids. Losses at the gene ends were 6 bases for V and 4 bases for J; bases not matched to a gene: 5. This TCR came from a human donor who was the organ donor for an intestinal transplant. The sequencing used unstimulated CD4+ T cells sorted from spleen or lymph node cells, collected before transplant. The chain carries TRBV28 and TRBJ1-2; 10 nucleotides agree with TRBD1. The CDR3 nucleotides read TGTGCCAGCAGCCCGGGACAGGGGATCTATGGCTACACCTTC. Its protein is CASSPGQGIYGYTF.